This T cell receptor (beta chain) was recorded in a study of T-cell reconstitution after alpha-beta-depleted transplantation in children. This clonotype was counted ten times or more. Unique molecular identifiers were used to barcode this TCRbeta library. TCRdb reanalysed the PCR reads using MiXCR and keeps one entry per CDR3 protein. The sample includes about 200,000 distinct CDR3 sequences, 13% to 15% seen only once; the top ten take 13%. The CDR3 has 15 residues. V gave up 0 bases and J gave up 3 bases; unmatched junction bases: 3. The V gene's germline CDR1 is SEHNR and CDR2 FQNEAQ (reference sequence).

Sequencing was performed on PBMCs from the stem cell graft donor, taken from the stem cell graft. J is TRBJ2-7 and V is TRBV7-9, with TRBD2 identical over 9 bases. This TCR was sampled from a human donor who donated a stem cell graft to a child with acute lymphoblastic leukemia. This CDR3 reads CASSLASGGNYEQYF. Written as DNA, the CDR3 is TGTGCCAGCAGCTTAGCTAGCGGGGGAAACTACGAGCAGTACTTC.